Below, 30 T cell receptor beta chains from the same sample are listed, as sequenced in a study of cytomegalovirus exposure and HLA in healthy donors. 60 Vbeta and 13 Jbeta primers were used in PCR. Profiled with immunoSEQ multiplex PCR; TCRdb holds only in-frame clones, not every one. This table has some 110,000 clones, about 83% appearing once. The sequencing input was PBMCs. The receptors here all came from a man aged 18 to 30 in good health and CMV-seronegative.

This sequence joins TRBV28 and TRBJ2-7; a weak D match, TRBD2 (6 bases). This CDR3 contains 16 residues. V gave up 5 bases and J gave up 0 bases, with 17 bases separating them. From germline, CDR1 is MDHEN and CDR2 SYDVKM. The CDR3 DNA is TGTGCCAGCAGTCCCGGGACTTTCCACAGCTCCTACGAGCAGTACTTC. Protein product: CASSPGTFHSSYEQYF.

In its sample, this clone was seen once. V is TRBV7-9 and J is TRBJ2-5; 11 nucleotides agree with TRBD2. The CDR3 has 15 residues. Germline values: CDR1 SEHNR, CDR2 FQNEAQ (reference sequence). V was clipped by 5 bases and J by 4 bases; unmatched bases: 6. The CDR3 loop is CASSPRTSGRETQYF. The CDR3 region has the DNA TGTGCCAGCAGCCCCCGTACTAGCGGGAGAGAGACCCAGTACTTC.

The genes are TRBV10-2 and TRBJ2-7; possible D gene TRBD1, 5 bases. The CDR3 has 14 residues. Trimming pared 0 bases from V and 3 bases from J, leaving 9 bases between. Per germline, CDR1 WSHSY and CDR2 SAAADI. The CDR3 nucleotides read TGCGCCAGCAGTGAGTCGACAGAGTACTACGAGCAGTACTTC. This translates into CASSESTEYYEQYF.

This clone came up once. The chain carries TRBV7-2 and TRBJ1-1; D is perhaps TRBD1 (5 bases). The CDR3 runs 14 residues. V was pared by 2 bases and J by 5 bases, with 12 bases between. Germline CDR1 is SGHTA and CDR2 is FQGNSA. CDR3 region: CASSLTEQETEAFF. The CDR3 DNA follows: TGTGCCAGCAGCTTAACAGAACAGGAAACTGAAGCTTTCTTT.

This chain links TRBV4-2 with TRBJ1-1; no clear D gene. With 0 bases removed from V and 10 bases from J, the gap between germline ends came to 15 bases. The CDR3 loop spans 14 amino acids. CDR1 and CDR2 from the germline V gene are LGHNA and YNFKEQ. The CDR3, as DNA: TGTGCCAGCAGCCAAGATTGGTGGGAGGTTGGAGCTTTCTTT. Translated: CASSQDWWEVGAFF.

This chain joins TRBV4-3 and TRBJ2-7; D remains unclear. Per germline, CDR1 LGHNA and CDR2 YSLEER. V was trimmed by 1 base and J by 6 bases, leaving 16 bases between them. The CDR3 contains 15 residues. The CDR3 sequence is CASSQVLAEGAEQYF. CDR3 nucleotides: TGCGCCAGCAGCCAAGTTCTGGCGGAAGGCGCCGAGCAGTACTTC.

The chain uses TRBV4-1 and TRBJ2-7; maybe TRBD2 (5 bases). The V and J ends lost 1 base and 0 bases respectively, with 13 bases between them. Per the germline V gene, CDR1 is MGHRA and CDR2 is YSYEKL. CDR3 length equals 16 residues. CDR3 sequence (DNA): TGCGCCAGCAGCCAAGTGTCCGGACGGGACTCCTACGAGCAGTACTTC. Translation gives CASSQVSGRDSYEQYF.

The chain has TRBV27 and TRBJ2-7; 11 bases fit TRBD1. Per the germline V gene, CDR1 is MNHEY and CDR2 is SMNVEV (reference sequence). The CDR3 totals 17 residues. The ends lost 5 bases at V and 2 bases at J; junction bases unmatched: 11. Here the CDR3 reads CASSTGQGASSTYEQYF. In nucleotides, the CDR3 is TGTGCCAGCAGTACCGGACAGGGGGCTAGCTCCACCTACGAGCAGTACTTC.

The chain links TRBV7-8 to TRBJ1-2; D remains unclear. CDR1 and CDR2 from the germline V gene are SGHVS and FQNEAQ. Trimming pared 3 bases from V and 7 bases from J, leaving 18 bases between. There are 15 residues in the CDR3. CDR3 sequence: CASSFGLSAGAGYTF. The CDR3 DNA sequence: TGTGCCAGCAGCTTCGGTCTTTCCGCAGGTGCTGGCTACACCTTC. The variable domain in full, completed from reference TRBV7-8 and TRBJ1-2, reads GAGVSQSPRYKVAKRGQDVALRCDPISGHVSLFWYQQALGQGPEFLTYFQNEAQLDKSGLPSDRFFAERPEGSVSTLKIQRTQQEDSAVYLCASSFGLSAGAGYTFGSGTRLTVV.

This chain joins TRBV9 and TRBJ1-2; no definite D call. The V gene lost 0 bases and the J gene lost 4 bases, with 16 bases spanning the gap. This CDR3 is built from 16 residues. The germline gives CDR1 SGDLS, CDR2 YYNGEE. CDR3 residues: CASSVVGGVPGYGYTF. For the CDR3, the DNA is TGTGCCAGCAGCGTAGTGGGAGGCGTTCCTGGCTATGGCTACACCTTC.

This rearrangement joins TRBV6-6 to TRBJ1-2, with TRBD1 identical over 7 bases. CDR3 length: 16 residues. Germline CDR1 reads MNHNY; CDR2 reads SVGAGI (reference sequence). The ends lost 5 bases at V and 3 bases at J; junction bases unmatched: 12. CDR3 region: CASSGTETLPHYGYTF. CDR3 nucleotides: TGTGCCAGCAGTGGGACAGAAACCCTCCCCCACTATGGCTACACCTTC.

V usage is TRBV5-1 and J usage is TRBJ1-3, with D unresolved. CDR1 is SGHRS, CDR2 YFSETQ, per germline. The V and J ends lost 4 bases and 1 base respectively, with 12 bases between them. This CDR3 is 15 amino acids long. The CDR3 region has the DNA TGCGCCAGCAGCCCCCGAGGCCCGTCTGGAAACACCATATATTTT. Amino acids: CASSPRGPSGNTIYF.

This chain connects TRBV7-6 to TRBJ2-1; D uncertain. V was cut by 3 bases and J by 5 bases, with 8 bases left in between. Germline V gene sequence: CDR1 SGHVS, CDR2 FNYEAQ. The CDR3 is 13 amino acids. For the CDR3, the DNA is TGTGCCAGCAGCTTTAGCTCGAACAATGAGCAGTTCTTC. Protein product: CASSFSSNNEQFF.

This rearrangement joins TRBV29-1 to TRBJ2-3, with D perhaps matching TRBD2 (6 bases). Germline CDR1 and CDR2: SQVTM and ANQGSEA. The CDR3 is made up of 13 amino acids. V lost 7 bases and J lost 0, with 11 bases in between. In DNA form, the CDR3 reads TGCAGCGCCTCCGGGACTAGCACAGATACGCAGTATTTT. Residues: CSASGTSTDTQYF.

In its sample, this clone was seen a few times. The rearrangement joins TRBV14 to TRBJ1-1; no clear D. The germline V and J ends were trimmed by 6 bases and 1 base, with 6 bases remaining between them. The germline V gene has CDR1 SGHDN and CDR2 FVKESK. There are 12 residues in the CDR3. The CDR3 spells CASSRRNTEAFF. For the CDR3, the DNA is TGTGCCAGCAGTAGAAGGAACACTGAAGCTTTCTTT.

The chain carries TRBV7-9 and TRBJ1-2; possible D gene TRBD1, 6 bases. Germline lookup yields CDR1 SEHNR and CDR2 FQNEAQ (reference sequence). V gave up 0 bases and J gave up 4 bases, with 18 bases separating them. The CDR3 is 17 amino acids. CDR3 sequence: CASSLAGHKFVTYGYTF. The CDR3 nucleotides are TGTGCCAGCAGCTTAGCGGGACATAAATTTGTTACCTATGGCTACACCTTC.

As to this clone: Germline is not matched at one junction end, which may reflect a read error. J is TRBJ2-7 and V is TRBV11-2; TRBD2 aligns across 11 bases. The CDR3 is 15 residues long. The germline V gene has CDR1 SGHAT and CDR2 FQNNGV. The CDR3 nucleotides read TGTGCCAGCAGCTTCTCGGGGGCGACTAGCGGGACTGCGGGCTTC. It encodes CASSFSGATSGTAGF.

The chain couples TRBV10-2 to TRBJ2-7; 9 bases are shared with TRBD1. J was trimmed by 6 bases and V by 4 bases; bases with no gene match: 7. The CDR3 loop spans 14 amino acids. Germline V CDR1 and CDR2: WSHSY, SAAADI. The CDR3 nucleotides read TGCGCCAGCAGTGGGTTGACAGGGGGGGGCGAGCAGTACTTC. It translates to CASSGLTGGGEQYF.

The chain recombines TRBV18 with TRBJ2-7; tentatively, D is TRBD1 (5 bases). Trimming pared 2 bases from V and 2 bases from J, leaving 10 bases between. The CDR3 length is 14 residues. From germline, CDR1 is KGHSH and CDR2 LQKENI. The CDR3 spells CASSPEQVTYEQYF. Written as DNA, the CDR3 is TGTGCCAGCTCACCAGAACAGGTAACCTACGAGCAGTACTTC.

This clone was counted once. The chain employs TRBV28 and TRBJ2-3; TRBD1 might be the D (5 bases). The CDR3 is 13 residues long. Germline lookup yields CDR1 MDHEN and CDR2 SYDVKM. V shed 7 bases and J shed 2 bases, with 10 bases lying between them. The CDR3 nucleotides are TGTGCCAGCATGGTGACAGCCACAGATACGCAGTATTTT. The encoded protein is CASMVTATDTQYF.

This rearrangement joins TRBV5-4 to TRBJ2-3, with D possibly TRBD2 on 5 matching bases. Germline V gives CDR1 SGHNT, CDR2 YYREEE (reference sequence). This CDR3 region has 12 residues. The V and J ends lost 4 bases and 4 bases respectively, with 7 bases between them. In nucleotides, the CDR3 is TGTGCCAGCAGCGGAGCGGCAGATACGCAGTATTTT. It is translated as CASSGAADTQYF. Together with reference TRBV5-4 and TRBJ2-3, the CDR3 gives the full variable domain: ETGVTQSPTHLIKTRGQQVTLRCSSQSGHNTVSWYQQALGQGPQFIFQYYREEENGRGNFPPRFSGLQFPNYSSELNVNALELDDSALYLCASSGAADTQYFGPGTRLTVL.

The chain recombines TRBV2 with TRBJ2-1, with 7 bases fitting TRBD2. CDR3 size: 17 residues. Germline V gene data show CDR1 as SNHLY and CDR2 as FYNNEI. With 4 bases clipped from V and 0 bases from J, the junction kept 9 bases outside the gene matches. CDR3 in DNA: TGTGCCAGCAGTGGGGAGGGCAGGGCGGACTCCTACAATGAGCAGTTCTTC. Encoded protein: CASSGEGRADSYNEQFF.

For the CDR3, the DNA is TGTGCCAGCATCGGTAGCGGGAGGTACGAGCAGTACTTC. It encodes CASIGSGRYEQYF. The chain links TRBV6-5 to TRBJ2-7; 10 bases are shared with TRBD2. Germline-derived CDR1 and CDR2 are MNHEY and SVGAGI. The CDR3 is 13 amino acids. V lost 7 bases to trimming and J lost 4 bases; unmatched junction nucleotides: 4.

This clone was observed once. The gene calls are TRBV7-9 and TRBJ2-7; 7 bases are shared with TRBD1. The CDR3 spans 15 residues. J lost 4 bases, V lost 2 bases, and 8 bases had no gene match. CDR1 SEHNR and CDR2 FQNEAQ come from the germline V gene (reference sequence). CDR3: CASSLLGQGEYEQYF. The CDR3 bases are TGTGCCAGCAGCTTATTGGGGCAGGGGGAATACGAGCAGTACTTC.

This chain connects TRBV7-2 to TRBJ2-1; 9 bases map to TRBD2. Looked up from germline, CDR1 is SGHTA and CDR2 is FQGNSA. This CDR3 comprises 17 residues. Trimming cost V 2 bases and J 0 bases; bases outside gene matches: 5. CDR3 coding DNA: TGTGCCAGCAGCTTATTGGGGACTAGCAGCTCCTACAATGAGCAGTTCTTC. It specifies CASSLLGTSSSYNEQFF.

This chain joins TRBV2 and TRBJ2-1, with TRBD2 as a possible D gene (6 bases). Between the trimmed V and J ends, which lost 11 bases and 4 bases, there was a span of 18 bases. Germline assignment: CDR1 SNHLY and CDR2 FYNNEI. CDR3 length: 14 residues. The CDR3 reads CASETRLVYNEQFF. The DNA of the CDR3 is TGTGCCTCCGAGACGAGACTAGTTTACAATGAGCAGTTCTTC.

This chain links TRBV7-2 with TRBJ1-2; 7 bases match TRBD1. This CDR3 has 14 residues. CDR1 is SGHTA, CDR2 FQGNSA, per germline. V shed 4 bases, J shed 4 bases, and the junction held 6 bases outside the gene matches. The CDR3 region has the DNA TGTGCCAGCAGCTCCCTGGGACAGCTCTATGGCTACACCTTC. It encodes CASSSLGQLYGYTF.

V is TRBV7-3 and J is TRBJ1-1; the D gene is possibly TRBD1 (5 bases). The V gene's germline CDR1 is SGHTA and CDR2 FQGTGA. The length of the CDR3 is 15 residues. V lost 5 bases to trimming and J lost 0 bases, with 13 bases between them. The CDR3 reads CASSLVGGVNTEAFF. The CDR3 DNA reads TGTGCCAGCAGCCTAGTTGGGGGGGTGAACACTGAAGCTTTCTTT. The entire variable domain, with the rest obtained from reference TRBV7-3 and TRBJ1-1, is as follows: GAGVSQTPSNKVTEKGKYVELRCDPISGHTALYWYRQSLGQGPEFLIYFQGTGAADDSGLPNDRFFAVRPEGSVSTLKIQRTERGDSAVYLCASSLVGGVNTEAFFGQGTRLTVV.

The chain carries TRBV19 and TRBJ1-5, with D perhaps matching TRBD1 (5 bases). CDR3 size: 14 residues. Germline values: CDR1 LNHDA, CDR2 SQIVND (reference sequence). Deletions cut 10 bases from V and 3 bases from J, with 16 bases between. CDR3 protein: CATGDVNHNQPQHF. The CDR3 DNA sequence: TGTGCCACGGGGGACGTAAACCACAATCAGCCCCAGCATTTT.

This chain links TRBV11-2 with TRBJ1-4; 8 nucleotides agree with TRBD1. Germline CDR1 and CDR2: SGHAT and FQNNGV. With 3 bases clipped from V and 6 bases from J, the junction kept 6 bases outside the gene matches. The CDR3 is made up of 15 amino acids. This chain's CDR3 is CASSFSGGYDEKLFF. The CDR3 DNA is TGTGCCAGCAGCTTCTCAGGGGGCTACGATGAAAAACTGTTTTTT.